This passage covers 10 T cell receptor beta chains from one sample sequenced in a study of neoadjuvant anti-PD-1 for oral cavity cancer. Produced via immunoSEQ multiplex PCR; TCRdb's table is partial and in-frame only. The sample shows about 13,000 clones, 70% of them seen only once. Time point reported: after neoadjuvant nivolumab, at surgical resection. Sequencing used PBMCs, obtained after nivolumab (anti-PD-1) treatment. These receptors originate from a person aged 40 to 85 with oral cavity squamous cell carcinoma.

This clone was detected only a few times. The chain combines TRBV28 with TRBJ1-1, with D hard to call. Trimming removed 2 bases from V and 4 bases from J, with 2 bases in between. CDR1 is MDHEN and CDR2 is SYDVKM in the germline V gene. The CDR3 spans 11 residues. Written as DNA, the CDR3 is TGTGCCAGCAGTTTAGGCACTGAAGCTTTCTTT. It is translated as CASSLGTEAFF.

This clone was found a few times. The chain links TRBV7-9 to TRBJ2-7; 8 bases are a match to TRBD2. Germline assignment: CDR1 SEHNR and CDR2 FQNEAQ (reference sequence). The J segment lost 3 bases and the V segment lost 4 bases, leaving 8 bases of the junction unmatched. CDR3 size: 15 residues. CDR3 coding DNA: TGTGCCAGCAGCTCTGGGACCGGGGGGGTCTACGAGCAGTACTTC. The encoded protein is CASSSGTGGVYEQYF.

The chain carries TRBV5-1 and TRBJ2-3; 12 nucleotides align to TRBD1. From germline, CDR1 is SGHRS and CDR2 YFSETQ. With 4 bases clipped from V and 4 bases from J, the junction kept 7 bases outside the gene matches. This CDR3 contains 16 residues. DNA for the CDR3: TGCGCCAGCAGCCAAGCCGGGACAGGGGGCGCAGATACGCAGTATTTT. Protein product: CASSQAGTGGADTQYF.

This clone was seen more than once but under ten times. CDR3 loop: CASSFSGLAVSSYNEQFF. The CDR3 DNA is TGTGCCAGCAGTTTCTCCGGACTAGCGGTTAGCTCCTACAATGAGCAGTTCTTC. The V and J genes are TRBV27 and TRBJ2-1; 10 positions match TRBD2. The CDR3 sequence is 18 residues long. V trimming: 3 bases; J trimming: 0 bases; junction bases outside the gene matches: 8. Per germline, CDR1 MNHEY and CDR2 SMNVEV (reference sequence).

The DNA of the CDR3 is TGCGCCAGCAGCGAGGAACTAGCGGGAGTCAATGAGCAGTTCTTC. It codes for CASSEELAGVNEQFF. The V call is TRBV5-1, the J call TRBJ2-1, with TRBD2 matching over 11 bases. The junction had 6 bases not matched to a gene; V was cut back by 4 bases and J by 6 bases. This CDR3 is 15 amino acids long. Germline V lookup: CDR1 SGHRS, CDR2 YFSETQ. Looking up the rest from reference TRBV5-1 and TRBJ2-1 gives the full variable domain: KAGVTQTPRYLIKTRGQQVTLSCSPISGHRSVSWYQQTPGQGLQFLFEYFSETQRNKGNFPGRFSGRQFSNSRSEMNVSTLELGDSALYLCASSEELAGVNEQFFGPGTRLTVL.

The DNA of the CDR3 is TGTGCCAGCAGCGGACAAGGGACAGCGCAGTACTTC. Translation gives CASSGQGTAQYF. V gene TRBV27 combines with J gene TRBJ2-7, with 7 bases lining up with TRBD1. Per the germline V gene, CDR1 is MNHEY and CDR2 is SMNVEV (reference sequence). This CDR3 is 12 amino acids long. Trimming cost V 6 bases and J 9 bases; bases outside gene matches: 8.

V is TRBV15 and J is TRBJ1-1, with D possibly TRBD1 on 6 matching bases. V lost 9 bases, J lost 2 bases, and 13 bases lay in between. The CDR3 spans 13 residues. Germline CDR1 is LNHNV and CDR2 is YYDKDF (reference sequence). The CDR3 nucleotides are TGTGCCACAGGGAAACAGGGTAACACTGAAGCTTTCTTT. The encoded protein is CATGKQGNTEAFF.

The V gene is TRBV7-3, the J gene TRBJ2-1, with D perhaps being TRBD1 or TRBD2 (6 bases each). In germline, CDR1 is SGHTA, CDR2 FQGTGA. There are 16 residues in the CDR3. V lost 5 bases and J lost 3, with 17 bases in between. Here the CDR3 DNA reads TGTGCCAGCAGCCCAGGGGCTCGGGGGCACTACAATGAGCAGTTCTTC. Amino acid sequence: CASSPGARGHYNEQFF.

The rearrangement uses TRBV2 and TRBJ1-1; D remains ambiguous. CDR1 and CDR2 from the germline V gene are SNHLY and FYNNEI. Trimming left V 4 bases short and J 0 bases short, with 6 bases between. The CDR3 is 13 amino acids. The CDR3 sequence: CASSGQVNTEAFF. DNA of the CDR3: TGTGCCAGCAGTGGTCAGGTGAACACTGAAGCTTTCTTT.

This clone showed up just once. The rearrangement links TRBV19 to TRBJ1-4; the D gene is possibly TRBD1 (5 bases). Germline CDR1 reads LNHDA; CDR2 reads SQIVND (reference sequence). CDR3 length: 14 residues. The ends were cut back, 3 bases at V and 0 bases at J, with 5 bases in the middle. The CDR3 DNA sequence: TGTGCCAGTAGTATGACAGCAACTAATGAAAAACTGTTTTTT. Protein sequence: CASSMTATNEKLFF.